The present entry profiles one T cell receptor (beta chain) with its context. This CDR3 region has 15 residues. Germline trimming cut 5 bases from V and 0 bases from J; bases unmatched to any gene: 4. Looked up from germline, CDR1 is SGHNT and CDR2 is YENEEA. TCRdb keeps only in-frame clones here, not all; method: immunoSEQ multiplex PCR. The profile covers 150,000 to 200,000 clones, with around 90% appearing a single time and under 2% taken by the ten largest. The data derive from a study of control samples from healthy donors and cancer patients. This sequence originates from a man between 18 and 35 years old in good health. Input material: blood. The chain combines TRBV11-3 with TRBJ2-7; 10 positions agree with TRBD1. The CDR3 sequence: CASSQGQGPSYEQYF. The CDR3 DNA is TGTGCCAGCAGCCAGGGACAGGGGCCCTCCTACGAGCAGTACTTC.